This TCR beta chain derives from a study of blood T cell repertoires in COVID-19. Study-wide context: From the United States, Italy and Spain came samples of acute and convalescent COVID-19.

Cohorts were based on clinical histories the participants reported. Only in-frame clones appear in the TCRdb table, and some are missing; sequencing was by immunoSEQ multiplex PCR. Of 82,000 or so clones detected, around 88% appear once; the ten largest clones hold more than 0.9%. Germline V gene data show CDR1 as KGHDR and CDR2 as SFDVKD. The CDR3 consists of 14 residues. J lost 4 bases, V lost 7 bases, and 3 bases had no gene match. The sample taken for sequencing was PBMCs or T cells enriched from blood (not recorded which). This rearrangement joins TRBV24-1 to TRBJ2-2; 9 positions agree with TRBD1. The sequence derives from a woman in her forties or fifties with acute COVID-19. The CDR3 sequence: CATSRTGATGELFF. CDR3 DNA sequence: TGTGCCACCAGCCGGACAGGGGCCACCGGGGAGCTGTTTTTT.